One TCR beta chain is described in this entry. These data belong to a study of blood T cell repertoires in COVID-19. Across the study: COVID-19 samples from acute and convalescent phases originated in the United States, Italy and Spain. Sample material is recorded as cDNA or gDNA derived from T cells, B-cell-depleted T cells, or PBMCs.

Per the study methods: Using reference gene primer amplification, nucleated cell counts were estimated. TCRdb keeps only in-frame clones here, not all; method: immunoSEQ multiplex PCR. Clonal size and the V and J genes are those of that table, whereas D and trimming came from the DNA. The table lists roughly 68,000 clones, 65% to 90% of them singletons. The length of the CDR3 is 14 residues. Per the germline V gene, CDR1 is MNHNS and CDR2 is SASEGT. Trimming shortened V by 3 bases and J by 1 base, and 10 bases separated the two germline ends. The sequence was collected from a man aged 50-60 years with acute or convalescent COVID-19. This sequence joins TRBV6-1 and TRBJ2-7; possibly TRBD1 for D (6 bases). The sample was peripheral blood. CDR3 residues: CASSDTGWSYEQYV. CDR3 nucleotide sequence: TGTGCCAGCAGTGACACAGGGTGGTCCTACGAGCAGTACGTC.